Below, one TCR beta chain is given with its context. Its target is unknown. This entry comes from a study of T cell repertoires in ileal Crohn's disease. The study's findings and limits: Active smokers at surgery had more clonal expansions than non-smokers. Sorted CD8 T cells held more high-frequency clones than CD4.

The CDR3 contains 13 residues. Germline trimming cut 4 bases from V and 8 bases from J; bases unmatched to any gene: 6. Germline CDR1 and CDR2: SNHLY and FYNNEI. TCRdb's copy holds only in-frame clones and misses some; the assay was immunoSEQ multiplex PCR. This table holds over 3,500 clones, 76% found once. This chain connects TRBV2 to TRBJ1-1; 8 positions agree with TRBD1. This receptor was identified in an adult with Crohn's disease. Sequenced sample: ileal tissue. This CDR3 reads CASSAPDREEAFF. CDR3 DNA: TGTGCCAGCAGTGCCCCGGACAGGGAGGAAGCTTTCTTT.